This T cell receptor (beta chain) emerged from a study of Ad26.COV2.S vaccination and SARS-CoV-2 variants. Study details: The study gave Ad26.COV2.S intramuscularly, once or twice 56 days apart. The study, taken as a whole, reports: Substantial breadth in spike-specific CD8+ and CD4+ T cell responses was reportedly seen after vaccination. Vaccinated and placebo-treated recipients had similar non-spike TCR breadth. Greater spike-specific TCR breadth was seen in vaccine recipients than in placebo recipients.

Assay: immunoSEQ multiplex PCR; the TCRdb copy retains only in-frame clones and omits some. The data show 350,000 to 500,000 clones, about 91% seen once. V was pared by 4 bases and J by 10 bases, with 5 bases of the junction left unmatched. The length of the CDR3 is 14 residues. The germline gives CDR1 KGHSH, CDR2 LQKENI. A word on this clone: As yet, its antigen is unknown. Other DNA sequences in the same sample also yield this CDR3.

Treatment specified: roughly 18 received Ad26.COV2.S at low or high dose, single or two shots; 5 received placebo; per-sample allocation not given. Sampling took place 63 days after the first vaccine or placebo injection. This receptor was taken from a person aged 18-65 years who received the Ad26.COV2.S COVID-19 vaccine or a placebo. The sample consisted of peripheral blood, taken in a trial of Ad26.COV2.S vaccine versus placebo. J is TRBJ1-6 and V is TRBV18, with 9 nucleotides matching TRBD1. CDR3: CASSQGQGGSPLHF. In nucleotides, the CDR3 is TGTGCCAGCTCACAGGGACAGGGTGGATCACCCCTCCACTTT.